This T cell receptor (beta chain) was captured in a study of blood T cell repertoires in COVID-19. Study-level information: Collection of acute and convalescent COVID-19 samples took place in the United States, Italy and Spain.

Only in-frame clones appear in the TCRdb table, and some are missing; sequencing was by immunoSEQ multiplex PCR. Here the sample spans roughly 430,000 clones, roughly 88% being singletons. Self-reported history from a screening survey and questionnaire set each donor's cohort. CDR3 size: 13 residues. The V gene lost 10 bases and the J gene lost 6 bases, with 19 bases spanning the gap. What was sequenced was PBMCs or T cells enriched from blood (not recorded which). The chain links TRBV12-3 or TRBV12-4 to TRBJ2-7, with a possible D match to TRBD1 (5 bases). The origin of this receptor is a middle-aged woman with acute COVID-19. The CDR3 bases are TGTGCCACCCAACGGCAGGGTCAAGTCGAGCAGTACTTC. Its protein product is CATQRQGQVEQYF.